The following is a TCR beta chain sequence with its context. It has no known antigen specificity. Per-nucleotide qualities are absent, and no much larger clonotype sits a single base away. Patients with autoimmune disease history or receiving systemic immunosuppression were excluded from the trial. Peripheral blood for TCR sequencing was collected from all dose cohorts at baseline, on cycle 4 day 1, and on cycle 7 day 1. Samples were obtained from an open-label, multicenter, first-in-human phase I dose-escalation trial of ivuxolimab. Adults with locally advanced or metastatic melanoma, renal cell, hepatocellular, or head and neck squamous cell carcinoma were enrolled in the trial. CD4+ and CD8+ T cells were sorted separately from peripheral blood before TCR sequencing. Genomic DNA was extracted from sorted cells for sequencing of the TCRbeta CDR3 region. The immunoSEQ Assay was used to sequence the TCRbeta CDR3 regions. The table comes from immuneACCESS by way of TCRdb, which keeps in-frame sequences with V and J called. Part of the clones is missing from these tables; in studies checked, under half for an unresolved V gene and the rest for unknown reasons. This sample has about 20,000 clones in its table, and 65% to 90% of those were observed once. Clones ranked in the top ten supply around 17% of the sample.

The data are from a study of OX40 agonist ivuxolimab in advanced cancers. About the full investigation: Ivuxolimab was a fully human IgG2 agonistic monoclonal antibody targeting the costimulatory receptor OX40 (CD134). The purpose of peripheral TCRbeta sequencing was to test whether ivuxolimab changed TCR sequence diversity and led to clonal T-cell expansion. In the dose-escalation cohort, around four fifths of patients were male, and the mean age was around 65 years with a range of about 20 to 79. The paper reports the monotherapy dose-escalation portion (N of about 50 patients) of the phase I ivuxolimab trial. Partial responses were achieved by three dose-escalation patients, of whom one had hepatocellular carcinoma and two had cutaneous melanoma. Of the roughly 54 patients in dose escalation, about 20 had hepatocellular carcinoma, roughly 15 had melanoma, 9 had renal cell carcinoma and 9 had head and neck cancer. Intravenous ivuxolimab was administered to patients every 2 weeks at six dose levels: 0.01, 0.1, 0.3, 1.5, 3 and 10 mg/kg. Prior anti-PD-1, anti-PD-L1 or anti-CTLA-4 therapy was permitted, and checkpoint inhibitors had been received by roughly 40% of dose-escalation patients.

Overall study results and their limits: After ivuxolimab, CD8+ T cells had more expanded clones than CD4+ T cells on average. The antigen specificity of the peripheral T cells that underwent clonal expansion was not determined. Clonal expansion of both CD4+ and CD8+ blood T cells was observed from baseline to week 6 at doses 0.1 to 3.0 mg/kg. Low levels of normalized T-cell clonal expansion were also shown by some nonresponding patients. In the 0.1-3.0 mg/kg groups, partial responders had among the lowest normalized peripheral clonal expansion, particularly in CD8+ T cells.

From a lookup of the germline V gene, CDR1 and CDR2 are SGHVS and FQNEAQ. V gives up 5 bases and J gives up 5 bases, and the segment between their germline ends measures 13 bases. The CDR3 numbers 14 residues from cysteine through phenylalanine. Only the CDR3 region is kept as DNA, spanning 42 bases read in frame from base 1. The TCR comes from an adult with an advanced solid tumor such as melanoma, head and neck, liver or kidney cancer. The sequence links TRBV7-8 to TRBJ2-1; TRBD2 is a weak D gene call, 6 bases matching. The material was CD4+ or CD8+ T cells sorted from blood, obtained in a trial of the OX40 agonist ivuxolimab. The nucleotides read TGTGCCAGCAGCATCCGGGACTTCAACAATGAGCAGTTCTTC. Protein translation: CASSIRDFNNEQFF.